The TCR beta chain described here comes from a study of siplizumab effects on memory and regulatory T cells. Clones were sequenced by immunoSEQ multiplex PCR, and TCRdb holds only the in-frame ones, with some missing. Here the sample spans about 100,000 clones, approximately 90% being singletons. Study-level results: Proof of suppressive function in proliferating Tregs from siplizumab cultures was not established. Naive T cells seemed more diverse than memory cells; they also seemed major alloresponse contributors. Among sequences traceable to unstimulated CD4+ memory cells, alloreactive ones were significantly reduced by siplizumab. The study found that mappable alloreactive CD4+ clones averaged about 70% Treg-derived with siplizumab and roughly 27% in controls.

Worth noting for this clone: The antigen is undetermined.

The CDR3 has 16 residues. Between the trimmed V and J ends, which lost 0 bases and 8 bases, there was a span of 16 bases. Germline lookup yields CDR1 SEHNR and CDR2 FQNEAQ (reference sequence). This receptor was taken from a human donor in good health. The source material was Tregs sorted from blood. The chain employs TRBV7-9 and TRBJ1-4, with D uncertain. The CDR3 DNA reads as TGTGCCAGCAGCTTAGCGGTCGAGGTGTCAAGGGAAAAACTGTTTTTT. It specifies CASSLAVEVSREKLFF.